The next 17 T cell receptor beta chains were all read from a single sample in a study of blood T cell repertoires in COVID-19. The data were produced by immunoSEQ multiplex PCR, yet TCRdb's version contains in-frame clones alone and is incomplete. The table has 200,000 to 250,000 clones, 65% to 90% seen once. Sequencing used peripheral blood. Source of these receptors: a woman aged 65 to 85 with COVID-19, enrolled during active disease.

The chain recombines TRBV7-2 with TRBJ2-1; D is possibly TRBD2 (5 bases). CDR1 is SGHTA, CDR2 FQGNSA, per germline. The V gene lost 5 bases and the J gene lost 4 bases, with 15 bases spanning the gap. This CDR3 is built from 15 residues. CDR3 sequence: CASSRAGSRYNEQFF. The CDR3 region has the DNA TGTGCCAGCAGCCGCGCGGGTAGCCGGTACAATGAGCAGTTCTTC.

This clone was seen repeatedly, ten times or more. J is TRBJ1-1 and V is TRBV29-1; a weak D match, TRBD1 (5 bases). Trimming took 7 bases from V and 1 from J, leaving 13 bases between them. The CDR3 sequence is 13 residues long. Germline V gene lookup returns CDR1 SQVTM and CDR2 ANQGSEA. The DNA of the CDR3 is TGCAGCGGAAGGACGGGGGGGAACACTGAAGCTTTCTTT. It specifies CSGRTGGNTEAFF.

This clone was counted a single time. The rearrangement links TRBV10-3 to TRBJ2-1, with TRBD1 as a possible D gene (6 bases). The CDR3 is made up of 18 amino acids. Trimming stripped 0 bases from V and 0 bases from J, with 15 bases between. CDR1 is ENHRY and CDR2 is SYGVKD in the germline V gene. The CDR3: CAISESGPGASSYNEQFF. CDR3 DNA: TGTGCCATCAGTGAGTCTGGGCCAGGGGCGAGCTCCTACAATGAGCAGTTCTTC.

The chain recombines TRBV18 with TRBJ1-1; TRBD1 agrees at 8 bases. Germline CDR1 KGHSH, CDR2 LQKENI. The J segment lost 5 bases and the V segment lost 4 bases, leaving 6 bases of the junction unmatched. The CDR3 is 14 amino acids. The CDR3 coding sequence is TGTGCCAGCTCACGCACAGGGGGTGGGACTGAAGCTTTCTTT. This sequence encodes CASSRTGGGTEAFF.

V gene TRBV7-9 combines with J gene TRBJ1-6, with TRBD1 as a possible D gene (5 bases). The germline CDR1 and CDR2 sequences are SEHNR and FQNEAQ (reference sequence). The V end was cut by 1 base, the J end by 10 bases, with 8 bases between. This CDR3 spans 13 amino acids. The CDR3 reads CASSLDGASPLHF. CDR3 in DNA: TGTGCCAGCAGCTTAGATGGGGCCTCACCCCTCCACTTT.

V and J are TRBV29-1 and TRBJ1-2; 10 positions match TRBD1. The germline gives CDR1 SQVTM, CDR2 ANQGSEA. After removal of 4 bases from V and 4 bases from J, the junction contained 6 bases not matched to a gene. This CDR3 contains 14 residues. In DNA form, the CDR3 reads TGCAGCGTTGGGGTGACAGGGGGCAGCTATGGCTACACCTTC. It yields the protein CSVGVTGGSYGYTF.

This clone has a single count. The chain uses TRBV5-1 and TRBJ1-2; possible D gene TRBD1, 6 bases. Germline V CDR1 and CDR2: SGHRS, YFSETQ. CDR3 length equals 15 residues. Trimming took 0 bases from V and 3 from J, leaving 12 bases between them. The CDR3 coding sequence is TGCGCCAGCAGCTTGGCCCCGGACAGTTACTATGGCTACACCTTC. Its translation is CASSLAPDSYYGYTF. Drawing the rest from reference TRBV5-1 and TRBJ1-2, the complete variable domain is KAGVTQTPRYLIKTRGQQVTLSCSPISGHRSVSWYQQTPGQGLQFLFEYFSETQRNKGNFPGRFSGRQFSNSRSEMNVSTLELGDSALYLCASSLAPDSYYGYTFGSGTRLTVV.

The J gene is TRBJ1-1, the V gene TRBV30; D is perhaps TRBD1 (6 bases). CDR3 length equals 12 residues. Trimming pared 2 bases from V and 5 bases from J, leaving 9 bases between. Germline CDR1 reads GTSNPN; CDR2 reads SVGIG (reference sequence). CDR3 sequence: CAWSTRGTEAFF. The DNA of the CDR3 is TGTGCCTGGAGTACCAGGGGTACTGAAGCTTTCTTT.

The chain recombines TRBV19 with TRBJ1-4; the D gene is possibly TRBD1 (6 bases). Germline V gene data show CDR1 as LNHDA and CDR2 as SQIVND (reference sequence). V dropped 4 bases and J dropped 8 bases, with 11 bases sitting between them. The CDR3 covers 13 residues. The CDR3 DNA reads TGTGCCAGTAGTAAGGACAGAGAAGAAAAACTGTTTTTT. Its translation: CASSKDREEKLFF. The full variable domain, its missing parts supplied by reference TRBV19 and TRBJ1-4, is DGGITQSPKYLFRKEGQNVTLSCEQNLNHDAMYWYRQDPGQGLRLIYYSQIVNDFQKGDIAEGYSVSREKKESFPLTVTSAQKNPTAFYLCASSKDREEKLFFGSGTQLSVL.

The J gene is TRBJ1-1, the V gene TRBV18; D remains unclear. The CDR3 length is 15 residues. The germline V and J ends were trimmed by 2 bases and 1 base, with 11 bases remaining between them. Germline assignment: CDR1 KGHSH and CDR2 LQKENI. The CDR3 here is CASSPMISANTEAFF. Written as DNA, the CDR3 is TGTGCCAGCTCACCAATGATCAGCGCGAACACTGAAGCTTTCTTT.

This sequence joins TRBV5-4 and TRBJ2-2, with 7 bases that match TRBD1. The J segment lost 0 bases and the V segment lost 3 bases, leaving 8 bases of the junction unmatched. The germline V gene has CDR1 SGHNT and CDR2 YYREEE (reference sequence). The CDR3 runs to 17 residues. In nucleotides, the CDR3 is TGTGCCAGCAGCTCACAGGGGACCTACGCGAACACCGGGGAGCTGTTTTTT. Translating gives CASSSQGTYANTGELFF.

The chain is built from TRBV7-2 and TRBJ1-2; 7 nucleotides line up with TRBD1. This CDR3 is built from 14 residues. CDR1 SGHTA and CDR2 FQGNSA come from the germline V gene. The V and J ends lost 4 bases and 6 bases, in that order; junction bases with no gene match: 8. CDR3 amino acids: CASSSSGQVDGYTF. The CDR3 coding sequence is TGTGCCAGCAGCTCATCCGGACAGGTCGATGGCTACACCTTC.

The V gene is TRBV7-9, the J gene TRBJ2-5, with D perhaps TRBD2 (6 bases). Germline V gives CDR1 SEHNR, CDR2 FQNEAQ (reference sequence). This CDR3 has 14 amino acids. Trimming took 5 bases from V and 2 from J, leaving 12 bases between them. The CDR3 DNA reads as TGTGCCAGCAGCCATGGGGGACTTCAAGAGACCCAGTACTTC. Its protein product is CASSHGGLQETQYF. The complete variable domain, with remaining parts taken from reference TRBV7-9 and TRBJ2-5, reads DTGVSQNPRHKITKRGQNVTFRCDPISEHNRLYWYRQTLGQGPEFLTYFQNEAQLEKSRLLSDRFSAERPKGSFSTLEIQRTEQGDSAMYLCASSHGGLQETQYFGPGTRLLVL.

As DNA, the CDR3 is TGTGCCAGCAGCCAAGAATGGGCGGGAGGAGGGACAGATACGCAGTATTTT. It encodes CASSQEWAGGGTDTQYF. This chain links TRBV4-2 with TRBJ2-3, with 8 positions matching TRBD2. This CDR3 contains 17 residues. V lost 0 bases, J lost 3 bases, and 8 bases stayed unmatched. Germline loops: CDR1 LGHNA, CDR2 YNFKEQ.

The chain uses TRBV7-3 and TRBJ2-1; D is perhaps TRBD2 (6 bases). CDR3 size: 12 residues. Germline V lookup: CDR1 SGHTA, CDR2 FQGTGA. V was clipped by 5 bases and J by 8 bases, with 10 bases between them. The DNA of the CDR3 is TGTGCCAGCAGCGGCGGCGGGGATGAGCAGTTCTTC. Amino acids: CASSGGGDEQFF.

V and J are TRBV18 and TRBJ2-5, with TRBD1 identical over 8 bases. Trimming took 3 bases from V and 5 from J; bases not matched to a gene: 8. Germline V gene data show CDR1 as KGHSH and CDR2 as LQKENI. The CDR3 extends over 15 amino acids. The CDR3 DNA follows: TGTGCCAGCTCACCCGGCAGGGGGCCTCAGGAGACCCAGTACTTC. Translation gives CASSPGRGPQETQYF.

The chain has TRBV11-3 and TRBJ1-3; 7 positions match TRBD1. The CDR3 length is 18 residues. CDR1 is SGHNT and CDR2 is YENEEA in the germline V gene. V dropped 3 bases and J dropped 2; count of bases not matched to a gene: 13. The CDR3 protein is CASSFPGTVGKPGNTIYF. The CDR3, as DNA: TGTGCCAGCAGCTTCCCCGGGACAGTCGGGAAGCCTGGAAACACCATATATTTT.